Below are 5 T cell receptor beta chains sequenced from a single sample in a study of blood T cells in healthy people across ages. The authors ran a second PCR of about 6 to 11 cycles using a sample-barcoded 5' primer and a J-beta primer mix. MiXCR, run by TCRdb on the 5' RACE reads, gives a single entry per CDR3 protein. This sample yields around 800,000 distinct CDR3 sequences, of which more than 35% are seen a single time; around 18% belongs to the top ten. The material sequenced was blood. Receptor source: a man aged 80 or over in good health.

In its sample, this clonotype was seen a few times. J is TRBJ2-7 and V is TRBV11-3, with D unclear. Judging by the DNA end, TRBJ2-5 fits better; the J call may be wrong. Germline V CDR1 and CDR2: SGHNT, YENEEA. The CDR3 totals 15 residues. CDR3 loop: CASSPVLQSGETQYF. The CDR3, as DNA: TGTGCCAGCAGCCCTGTCTTGCAGTCGGGTGAGACCCAGTACTTC.

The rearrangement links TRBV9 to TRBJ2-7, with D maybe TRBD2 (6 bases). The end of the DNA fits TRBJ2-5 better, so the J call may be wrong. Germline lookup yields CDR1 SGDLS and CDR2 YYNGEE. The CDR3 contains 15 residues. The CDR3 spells CASSVGGSVGETQYF. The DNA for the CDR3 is TGTGCCAGCAGCGTGGGGGGAAGCGTCGGAGAGACCCAGTACTTC.

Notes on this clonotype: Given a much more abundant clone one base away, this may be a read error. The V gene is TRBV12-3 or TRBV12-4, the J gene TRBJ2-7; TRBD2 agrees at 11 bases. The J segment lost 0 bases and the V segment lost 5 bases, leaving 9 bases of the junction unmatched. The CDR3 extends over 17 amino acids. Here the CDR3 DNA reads TGTGCCAGCAGTCCGGGACTAGCGGTATCTATCTCCTACGAGCAGTACTTC. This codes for CASSPGLAVSISYEQYF.

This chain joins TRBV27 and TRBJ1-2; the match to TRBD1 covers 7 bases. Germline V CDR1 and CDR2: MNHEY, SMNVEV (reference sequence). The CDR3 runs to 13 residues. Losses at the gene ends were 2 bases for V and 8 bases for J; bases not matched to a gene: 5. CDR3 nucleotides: TGTGCCAGCAGTTTAGACAGGGCTACAGGCTACACCTTC. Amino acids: CASSLDRATGYTF.

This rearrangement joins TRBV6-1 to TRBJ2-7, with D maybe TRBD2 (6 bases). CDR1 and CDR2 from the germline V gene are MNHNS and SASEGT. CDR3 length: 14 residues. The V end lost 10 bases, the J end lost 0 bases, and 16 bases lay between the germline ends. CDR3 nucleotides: TGTGCCATTGGGCGTCGCGGGGTCTCCTACGAGCAGTACTTC. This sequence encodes CAIGRRGVSYEQYF.